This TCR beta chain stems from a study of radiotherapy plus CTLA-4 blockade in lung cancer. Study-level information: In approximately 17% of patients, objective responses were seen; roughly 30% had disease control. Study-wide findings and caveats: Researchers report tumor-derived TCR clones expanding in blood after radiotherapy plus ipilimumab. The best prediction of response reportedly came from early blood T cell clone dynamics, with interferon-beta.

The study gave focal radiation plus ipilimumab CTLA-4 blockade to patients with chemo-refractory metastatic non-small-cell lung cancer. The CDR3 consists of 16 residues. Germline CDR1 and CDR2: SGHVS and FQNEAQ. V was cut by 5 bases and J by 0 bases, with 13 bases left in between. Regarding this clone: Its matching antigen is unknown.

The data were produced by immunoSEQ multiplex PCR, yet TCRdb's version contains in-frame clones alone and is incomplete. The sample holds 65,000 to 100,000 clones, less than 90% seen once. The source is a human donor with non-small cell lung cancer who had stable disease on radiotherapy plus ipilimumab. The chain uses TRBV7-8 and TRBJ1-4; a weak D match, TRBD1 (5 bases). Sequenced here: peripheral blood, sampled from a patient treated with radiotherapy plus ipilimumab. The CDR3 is CASSRRGTATNEKLFF. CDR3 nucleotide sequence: TGTGCCAGCAGCAGGCGGGGCACTGCAACTAATGAAAAACTGTTTTTT. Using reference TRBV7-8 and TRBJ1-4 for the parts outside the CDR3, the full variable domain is GAGVSQSPRYKVAKRGQDVALRCDPISGHVSLFWYQQALGQGPEFLTYFQNEAQLDKSGLPSDRFFAERPEGSVSTLKIQRTQQEDSAVYLCASSRRGTATNEKLFFGSGTQLSVL.